Each of the 32 T cell receptor beta chains below was sequenced from the same sample in a study of T cell responses to AZD1222 COVID-19 vaccine. The repertoire was sequenced with immunoSEQ multiplex PCR; TCRdb's copy has only in-frame clones and lacks some. The sample has 20,000 or so clones, roughly 84% seen once. This sample comprised peripheral blood, obtained 28 days after the second AZD1222 dose. These receptors all come from an adult who received the AZD1222 COVID-19 vaccine.

V usage is TRBV5-1 and J usage is TRBJ2-7; 7 nucleotides align to TRBD1. Germline lookup yields CDR1 SGHRS and CDR2 YFSETQ. Losses at the gene ends were 7 bases for V and 0 bases for J; bases not matched to a gene: 7. The CDR3 covers 14 residues. CDR3 in amino acids: CASGEQGSSYEQYF. In DNA, the CDR3 is TGCGCCAGCGGCGAACAGGGGTCCTCCTACGAGCAGTACTTC.

The CDR3, as DNA: TGCGCCAGCAGCTTGGAACTCGGGACCTACAATGAGCAGTTCTTC. Translation: CASSLELGTYNEQFF. The chain joins TRBV5-1 to TRBJ2-1; tentatively, D is TRBD2 (5 bases). Germline CDR1 and CDR2: SGHRS and YFSETQ. V was clipped by 0 bases and J by 2 bases, with 9 bases between them. The CDR3 consists of 15 residues.

This rearrangement joins TRBV3-1 (or the pseudogene TRBV3-2) to TRBJ2-2, with 8 bases aligning to TRBD2. The V gene end was trimmed by 0 bases and the J gene end by 7 bases; junction bases not matched to a gene: 7. The CDR3 is 16 residues long. Germline assignment: CDR1 LGHDT and CDR2 YNNKEL (reference sequence). CDR3 residues: CASSQESGRAVGELFF. DNA for the CDR3: TGTGCCAGCAGCCAAGAATCCGGGAGGGCCGTCGGGGAGCTGTTTTTT.

The chain couples TRBV19 to TRBJ2-7; D ambiguous. Germline CDR1 and CDR2: LNHDA and SQIVND (reference sequence). The CDR3 has 15 amino acids. V was pared by 5 bases and J by 1 base, with 15 bases between. The CDR3 reads CASSPSKGESYEQYF. The CDR3 DNA sequence: TGTGCCAGTAGTCCCTCGAAGGGTGAGTCCTACGAGCAGTACTTC. The entire variable domain, with the rest obtained from reference TRBV19 and TRBJ2-7, is as follows: DGGITQSPKYLFRKEGQNVTLSCEQNLNHDAMYWYRQDPGQGLRLIYYSQIVNDFQKGDIAEGYSVSREKKESFPLTVTSAQKNPTAFYLCASSPSKGESYEQYFGPGTRLTVT.

J is TRBJ2-7 and V is TRBV4-1; TRBD2 agrees at 11 bases. The CDR3 spans 16 residues. Germline-derived CDR1 and CDR2 are MGHRA and YSYEKL. Unmatched junction bases numbered 11, after V lost 3 bases and J lost 7 bases. CDR3 nucleotide sequence: TGCGCCAGCAGCCATCCCCCCCCTAGCGGGAGGAGGGAGCAGTACTTC. Translated, it gives CASSHPPPSGRREQYF.

This clone occurred once. The chain couples TRBV6-6 to TRBJ1-6, with D uncertain. V was trimmed by 4 bases and J by 10 bases, leaving 20 bases between them. The CDR3 extends over 16 amino acids. The germline CDR1 and CDR2 sequences are MNHNY and SVGAGI (reference sequence). CDR3: CASSSTPEWAESPLHF. The CDR3 DNA reads TGTGCCAGCAGTTCCACTCCGGAGTGGGCGGAATCACCCCTCCACTTT.

J is TRBJ1-4 and V is TRBV27; 10 bases agree with TRBD1. CDR3 length: 15 residues. After removal of 6 bases from V and 7 bases from J, the junction contained 8 bases not matched to a gene. The germline gives CDR1 MNHEY, CDR2 SMNVEV (reference sequence). The CDR3 loop is CASRPGTGEVEKLFF. The CDR3 bases are TGTGCCAGCAGACCTGGGACAGGGGAGGTTGAAAAACTGTTTTTT. Using reference TRBV27 and TRBJ1-4 for the parts outside the CDR3, the full variable domain is EAQVTQNPRYLITVTGKKLTVTCSQNMNHEYMSWYRQDPGLGLRQIYYSMNVEVTDKGDVPEGYKVSRKEKRNFPLILESPSPNQTSLYFCASRPGTGEVEKLFFGSGTQLSVL.

This clone is categorized as medium-sized. The CDR3 sequence is CASRGGAGGSYNEQFF. DNA of the CDR3: TGTGCCAGCAGGGGCGGGGCGGGAGGCTCCTACAATGAGCAGTTCTTC. This chain connects TRBV7-9 to TRBJ2-1, with TRBD2 matching over 8 bases. CDR1 is SEHNR, CDR2 FQNEAQ, per germline (reference sequence). With 6 bases clipped from V and 0 bases from J, the junction kept 7 bases outside the gene matches. The length of the CDR3 is 16 residues.

This sequence joins TRBV28 and TRBJ2-2; tentatively, D is TRBD1 or TRBD2 (5 bases each). The V gene's germline CDR1 is MDHEN and CDR2 SYDVKM. Trimming took 2 bases from V and 2 from J, leaving 9 bases between them. This CDR3 comprises 15 residues. CDR3 in amino acids: CASSLPGTNTGELFF. For the CDR3, the DNA is TGTGCCAGCAGTTTACCCGGGACCAACACCGGGGAGCTGTTTTTT.

The rearrangement uses TRBV29-1 and TRBJ2-3; perhaps TRBD1 as D (6 bases). CDR3 length: 14 residues. Germline V gene lookup returns CDR1 SQVTM and CDR2 ANQGSEA. CDR3 region: CITSETGGTDTQYF. The CDR3 bases are TGCATCACCTCAGAGACAGGCGGCACAGATACGCAGTATTTT.

This chain links TRBV28 with TRBJ1-1, with TRBD1 as a possible D gene (6 bases). The CDR3 is made up of 15 amino acids. Trimming left V 8 bases short and J 3 bases short, with 19 bases between. Germline lookup yields CDR1 MDHEN and CDR2 SYDVKM. The chain's CDR3 is CASPSGALGDTEAFF. Here the CDR3 DNA reads TGTGCCAGCCCTTCGGGGGCCCTTGGGGACACTGAAGCTTTCTTT. Drawing the rest from reference TRBV28 and TRBJ1-1, the complete variable domain is DVKVTQSSRYLVKRTGEKVFLECVQDMDHENMFWYRQDPGLGLRLIYFSYDVKMKEKGDIPEGYSVSREKKERFSLILESASTNQTSMYLCASPSGALGDTEAFFGQGTRLTVV.

The chain has TRBV29-1 and TRBJ1-1; no clear D gene. The CDR3 length is 12 residues. V lost 4 bases and J lost 1, with 7 bases in between. CDR1 is SQVTM, CDR2 ANQGSEA, per germline. The CDR3 region has the DNA TGCAGCGTTGCGGCTTCGAACACTGAAGCTTTCTTT. This translates into CSVAASNTEAFF.

This chain connects TRBV11-2 to TRBJ2-5; D is ambiguous. The CDR3 has 13 residues. Germline V gives CDR1 SGHAT, CDR2 FQNNGV. V was pared by 4 bases and J by 1 base, with 7 bases between. The CDR3 DNA reads TGTGCCAGCAGCTCCTTCTCCCAAGAGACCCAGTACTTC. This translates into CASSSFSQETQYF.

In its sample, this clone was seen once. This chain connects TRBV6-5 to TRBJ2-1; 8 nucleotides agree with TRBD1. CDR3 length equals 14 residues. Germline-derived CDR1 and CDR2 are MNHEY and SVGAGI. The trim removed 4 bases at V and 10 bases at J, leaving 9 bases unmatched. The CDR3: CASSSGQAHVEQFF. The CDR3, as DNA: TGTGCCAGCAGTTCGGGACAGGCCCATGTAGAGCAGTTCTTC.

The chain links TRBV6-5 to TRBJ1-1, with unresolved D. Germline CDR1 MNHEY, CDR2 SVGAGI. CDR3 length equals 12 residues. V lost 6 bases to trimming and J lost 5 bases, with 10 bases between them. CDR3 in DNA: TGTGCCAGCAGCCGGACGGGTACTGAAGCTTTCTTT. It encodes CASSRTGTEAFF.

CDR3 sequence reads: CASSSALGQGPYEQYF. The CDR3 coding sequence is TGTGCCAGCAGCTCCGCCTTGGGACAGGGACCCTACGAGCAGTACTTC. This chain uses TRBV13 with TRBJ2-7; 9 nucleotides agree with TRBD1. The V and J ends lost 4 bases and 2 bases, in that order; junction bases with no gene match: 9. CDR1 is PRHDT and CDR2 is FYEKMQ in the germline V gene (reference sequence). This CDR3 spans 16 amino acids.

The J gene is TRBJ1-1, the V gene TRBV27; a possible D gene is TRBD1 (6 bases). Germline assignment: CDR1 MNHEY and CDR2 SMNVEV (reference sequence). This CDR3 region has 16 residues. V was pared by 5 bases and J by 5 bases, with 21 bases between. The CDR3: CASSPPSGQSGTEAFF. The CDR3 DNA follows: TGTGCCAGCAGTCCCCCGTCTGGACAGTCGGGGACTGAAGCTTTCTTT.

This clone was picked up a small number of times. The chain links TRBV6-2 or TRBV6-3 to TRBJ2-1, with D possibly matching TRBD2 (6 bases). V dropped 3 bases and J dropped 2 bases, with 8 bases sitting between them. CDR3 length: 14 residues. Per germline, CDR1 MNHEY and CDR2 SVGEGT. The CDR3 is CASSYGGAYNEQFF. DNA for the CDR3: TGTGCCAGCAGTTATGGCGGGGCCTACAATGAGCAGTTCTTC.

The chain combines TRBV15 with TRBJ2-7; D is uncertain. The CDR3 runs to 15 residues. The V and J ends lost 3 bases and 0 bases respectively, with 12 bases between them. The germline CDR1 and CDR2 sequences are LNHNV and YYDKDF (reference sequence). The CDR3 sequence: CATSRPDVGSYEQYF. CDR3 sequence (DNA): TGTGCCACCAGCAGGCCGGACGTGGGCTCCTACGAGCAGTACTTC.

The V gene is TRBV19, the J gene TRBJ1-4; TRBD1 matches 8 bases. The CDR3 is made up of 15 amino acids. V lost 5 bases and J lost 4; bases outside the gene matches: 6. Germline CDR1 LNHDA, CDR2 SQIVND (reference sequence). CDR3 DNA: TGTGCCAGTAGTGATCAGGGGGCGGTTAATGAAAAACTGTTTTTT. Amino acid sequence: CASSDQGAVNEKLFF.

The chain is built from TRBV7-2 and TRBJ2-4; D is unclear. The germline CDR1 and CDR2 sequences are SGHTA and FQGNSA. This CDR3 region has 13 residues. V was shortened by 1 base and J by 8 bases, with 9 bases between the two germline ends. Written as DNA, the CDR3 is TGTGCCAGCAGCTTAGGGTCTGTGGACATTCAGTACTTC. As protein: CASSLGSVDIQYF.

The genes are TRBV3-1 (or the pseudogene TRBV3-2) and TRBJ2-4; 10 bases map to TRBD2. The CDR3 spans 18 residues. Trimming cost V 2 bases and J 0 bases; bases outside gene matches: 7. CDR1 is LGHDT, CDR2 YNNKEL, per germline (reference sequence). CDR3 protein: CASSQTRRLAGAKNIQYF. The CDR3 bases are TGTGCCAGCAGCCAAACCCGTAGACTAGCGGGAGCCAAAAACATTCAGTACTTC.

V is TRBV29-1 and J is TRBJ2-7; 7 positions agree with TRBD1. V lost 1 base and J lost 6; bases outside the gene matches: 3. CDR3 size: 12 residues. Germline CDR1 is SQVTM and CDR2 is ANQGSEA. CDR3 sequence: CSVEVPGGEQYF. DNA of the CDR3: TGCAGCGTTGAAGTGCCAGGGGGCGAGCAGTACTTC.

This chain connects TRBV7-3 to TRBJ2-1; TRBD2 matches at 11 bases. The CDR3 contains 19 residues. V lost 5 bases and J lost 0; bases outside the gene matches: 12. Germline-derived CDR1 and CDR2 are SGHTA and FQGTGA. CDR3 in amino acids: CASSREPGLADPSYNEQFF. CDR3 nucleotides: TGTGCCAGCAGCCGAGAACCGGGACTAGCGGACCCCTCCTACAATGAGCAGTTCTTC.

The rearrangement uses TRBV11-2 and TRBJ2-1; D is unresolved. V was clipped by 5 bases and J by 4 bases, with 18 bases between them. The CDR3 is 16 residues long. Germline lookup yields CDR1 SGHAT and CDR2 FQNNGV. CDR3 DNA: TGTGCCAGCAGCAACCTAAGCCCTACCCTTTACAATGAGCAGTTCTTC. It specifies CASSNLSPTLYNEQFF.

The chain employs TRBV30 and TRBJ2-2; D gene ambiguous. Trimming removed 2 bases from V and 2 bases from J, with 12 bases in between. The CDR3 extends over 15 amino acids. CDR1 is GTSNPN and CDR2 is SVGIG in the germline V gene (reference sequence). The CDR3 DNA reads as TGTGCCTGGAGTTTTCACTCAGCTAACACCGGGGAGCTGTTTTTT. Its translation is CAWSFHSANTGELFF.

The chain recombines TRBV11-3 with TRBJ2-1; D unresolved. From germline, CDR1 is SGHNT and CDR2 YENEEA. This CDR3 spans 13 amino acids. V lost 0 bases to trimming and J lost 7 bases, with 7 bases between them. DNA for the CDR3: TGTGCCAGCAGCTTAGATGGAGCGAATGAGCAGTTCTTC. This encodes CASSLDGANEQFF.

The V and J genes are TRBV10-3 and TRBJ1-6, with a weak D call TRBD1 (6 bases). The germline V and J ends were trimmed by 0 bases and 8 bases, with 11 bases remaining between them. Germline V gene lookup returns CDR1 ENHRY and CDR2 SYGVKD. The CDR3 extends over 15 amino acids. CDR3 nucleotide sequence: TGTGCCATCAGTGAGTCCCAGGGGTCCTATTCACCCCTCCACTTT. Protein product: CAISESQGSYSPLHF.

J is TRBJ1-2 and V is TRBV7-8, with a possible D match to TRBD1 (5 bases). In germline, CDR1 is SGHVS, CDR2 FQNEAQ. The CDR3 is 13 amino acids. V shed 2 bases and J shed 7 bases, with 11 bases lying between them. CDR3 loop: CASSLSGLIGYTF. Here the CDR3 DNA reads TGTGCCAGCAGCTTATCGGGACTCATTGGCTACACCTTC.

The chain has TRBV5-6 and TRBJ1-1; perhaps TRBD1 as D (5 bases). Looked up from germline, CDR1 is SGHDT and CDR2 is YYEEEE. Trimming pared 1 base from V and 5 bases from J, leaving 12 bases between. The CDR3 has 14 amino acids. The CDR3 DNA sequence: TGTGCCAGCAGCTTGTTACTCTGGGGGACTGAAGCTTTCTTT. Translating it yields CASSLLLWGTEAFF.

The chain combines TRBV20-1 with TRBJ2-1; 10 bases agree with TRBD1. There are 15 residues in the CDR3. The V and J ends lost 3 bases and 5 bases, in that order; junction bases with no gene match: 7. Germline CDR1 DFQATT, CDR2 SNEGSKA (reference sequence). CDR3 DNA sequence: TGCAGTGCTAGTAACCCGGGACAGGGGAACAATGAGCAGTTCTTC. The encoded protein is CSASNPGQGNNEQFF.

In its sample, this clone ranks as medium-sized. V and J are TRBV5-6 and TRBJ2-7, with TRBD1 matching over 10 bases. The germline V gene has CDR1 SGHDT and CDR2 YYEEEE. V gave up 3 bases and J gave up 0 bases; unmatched junction bases: 3. The CDR3 runs to 15 residues. CDR3 sequence (DNA): TGTGCCAGCAGCTCCCGGGACAGGGGCTCCTACGAGCAGTACTTC. Amino acids: CASSSRDRGSYEQYF.